This T cell receptor beta chain was recovered during a study of post-analysis software for immune sequencing data. Turning to the study itself: Included courses were relapsing-remitting and secondary progressive multiple sclerosis; progressive-relapsing multiple sclerosis was also included.

This clonotype has just a few counts. Its antigen is unknown. Unique molecular identifiers tagged the TCR beta cDNA libraries. T cells, roughly 0.85 to 10 million of them, yielded around 460,000 cDNA molecules. A single record per CDR3 protein comes from TCRdb applying MiXCR to the PCR reads. The repertoire holds roughly 730,000 distinct CDR3 sequences, with roughly 29% as singletons. General observations from the study: The authors found that F measure strongly co-clustered same-batch samples. Normalized Chao1 diversity was significantly lower in multiple sclerosis patients than in controls. When patients were compared with controls, about 5 TRBV segments were more frequent, TRBV5-6, TRBV5-1 and TRBV20-1 among them.

V dropped 0 bases and J dropped 4 bases, with 13 bases sitting between them. The CDR3 extends over 15 amino acids. The germline CDR1 and CDR2 sequences are SGHRS and YFSETQ. Material for sequencing was blood. The chain joins TRBV5-1 to TRBJ1-2; D remains unclear. This TCR derives from a girl under 18 with multiple sclerosis. CDR3 nucleotide sequence: TGCGCCAGCAGCTTGGCCCAGGCGGGCCCCTATGGCTACACCTTC. Amino acid sequence: CASSLAQAGPYGYTF. The full variable domain, completed using reference TRBV5-1 and TRBJ1-2, is KAGVTQTPRYLIKTRGQQVTLSCSPISGHRSVSWYQQTPGQGLQFLFEYFSETQRNKGNFPGRFSGRQFSNSRSEMNVSTLELGDSALYLCASSLAQAGPYGYTFGSGTRLTVV.